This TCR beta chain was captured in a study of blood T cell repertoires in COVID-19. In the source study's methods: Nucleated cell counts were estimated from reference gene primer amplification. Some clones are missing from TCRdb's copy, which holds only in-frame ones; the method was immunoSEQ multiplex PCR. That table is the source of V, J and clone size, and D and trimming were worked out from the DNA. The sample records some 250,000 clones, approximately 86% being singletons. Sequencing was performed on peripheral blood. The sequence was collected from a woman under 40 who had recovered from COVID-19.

CDR3 loop: CASSTGTASNQPQHF. For the CDR3, the DNA is TGTGCCAGTAGCACAGGGACAGCTAGCAATCAGCCCCAGCATTTT. The rearrangement links TRBV19 to TRBJ1-5; 7 bases line up with TRBD1. CDR1 LNHDA and CDR2 SQIVND come from the germline V gene (reference sequence). The CDR3 has 15 amino acids. Germline trimming cut 6 bases from V and 0 bases from J; bases unmatched to any gene: 5.